The sequence of this T cell receptor beta chain was determined in a study of identical twins. Germline V gene lookup returns CDR1 MNHEY and CDR2 SVGAGI. CDR3 length equals 14 residues. Trimming removed 2 bases from V and 7 bases from J; junction bases left unmatched: 5. The authors used template switching to add a universal primer site and gave cDNA unique molecular identifiers. In TCRdb, the 5' RACE reads were re-called with MiXCR into one record per CDR3 protein. The repertoire holds 690,000 or so distinct CDR3 sequences, with 8.5% to 9.5% as singletons. A few counts support this clonotype. This sample also belongs to another study, concerning yellow fever vaccine responses in identical twins.

The V and J genes are TRBV6-5 and TRBJ2-7; 10 positions agree with TRBD1. Sequencing used PBMCs. The sequence was collected from a young woman in good health. The CDR3 reads CASSYGTGAGEQYF. The CDR3, as DNA: TGTGCCAGCAGTTACGGGACAGGGGCGGGAGAGCAGTACTTC.